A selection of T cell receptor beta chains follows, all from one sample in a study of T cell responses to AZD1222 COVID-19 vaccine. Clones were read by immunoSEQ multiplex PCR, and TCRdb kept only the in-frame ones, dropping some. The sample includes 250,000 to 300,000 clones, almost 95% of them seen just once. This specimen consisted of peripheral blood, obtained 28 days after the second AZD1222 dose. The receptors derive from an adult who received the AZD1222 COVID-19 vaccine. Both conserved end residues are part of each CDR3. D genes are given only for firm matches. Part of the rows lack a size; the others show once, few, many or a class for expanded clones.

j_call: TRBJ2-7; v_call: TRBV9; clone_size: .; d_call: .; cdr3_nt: TGTGCCAGCAGCGGCGGACTTACAACCTCCTACGAGCAGTACTTC; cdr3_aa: CASSGGLTTSYEQYF
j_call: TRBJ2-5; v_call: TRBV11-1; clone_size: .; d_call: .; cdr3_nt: TGTGCCAGCAGCCTGCACCGGGAAGAGACCCAGTACTTC; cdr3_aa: CASSLHREETQYF
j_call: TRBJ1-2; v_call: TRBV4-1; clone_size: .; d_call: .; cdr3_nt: TGCGCCAGCAGCCCCTTCGCACCTTCTGGCTATGGCTACACCTTC; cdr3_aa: CASSPFAPSGYGYTF
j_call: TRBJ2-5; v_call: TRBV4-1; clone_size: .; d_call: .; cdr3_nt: TGCGCCAGCAGCCACGGGGTAGCGGCCCAAGAGACCCAGTACTTC; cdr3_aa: CASSHGVAAQETQYF
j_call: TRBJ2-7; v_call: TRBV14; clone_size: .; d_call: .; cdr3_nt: TGTGCCAGCAGCCAAGGACAGGCTCCCTCCTACGAGCAGTACTTC; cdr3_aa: CASSQGQAPSYEQYF
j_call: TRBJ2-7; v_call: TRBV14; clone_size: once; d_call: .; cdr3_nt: TGTGCCAGCAGCCAAGTGAGTCTTAATACCTACGAGCAGTACTTC; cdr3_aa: CASSQVSLNTYEQYF
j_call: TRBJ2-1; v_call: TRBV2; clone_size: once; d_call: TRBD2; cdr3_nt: TGTGCCAGCAGTATTTCTGGGGCGGGAGGCAATGAGCAGTTCTTC; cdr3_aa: CASSISGAGGNEQFF
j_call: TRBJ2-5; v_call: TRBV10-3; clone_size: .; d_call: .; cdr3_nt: TGTGCCATCAGTGATTTTCCGGACTCCCCCTACTTC; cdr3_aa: CAISDFPDSPYF
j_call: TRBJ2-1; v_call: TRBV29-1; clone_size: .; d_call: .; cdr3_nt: TGCAGCGTTGCCCCTGACCACTACAATGAGCAGTTCTTC; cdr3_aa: CSVAPDHYNEQFF
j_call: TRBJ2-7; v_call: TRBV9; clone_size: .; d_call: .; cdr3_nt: TGTGCCAGCAGCGCAGGAGGGGACTGGGGAAACTACGAGCAGTACTTC; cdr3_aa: CASSAGGDWGNYEQYF